This is a list of T cell receptor beta chains from one sample in a study of blood T cell repertoires in COVID-19. Clones were read by immunoSEQ multiplex PCR, and TCRdb kept only the in-frame ones, dropping some. The sample consists of 150,000 to 200,000 clones, 75% to 90% of them appearing once. Sequencing used peripheral blood. These receptors all stem from an older woman with acute or convalescent COVID-19. Each CDR3 is given with its conserved first and last residue. The D gene is left open where the match is weak. The size of a clone is reported for some rows only, either as once, few or many, or as a class for expanded clones.

CASSIAGTSVNEQFF | TGTGCCAGTAGTATAGCCGGGACTAGCGTAAATGAGCAGTTCTTC | . | TRBJ2-1 | TRBV19 | TRBD2
CASSFRSTGDGYTF | TGCGCCAGCAGCTTTCGTTCCACCGGGGATGGCTACACCTTC | . | TRBJ1-2 | TRBV5-1 | .
CASRAAAAGDTEAFF | TGTGCCAGCAGAGCCGCGGCGGCCGGGGACACTGAAGCTTTCTTT | . | TRBJ1-1 | TRBV28 | .
CASKSGTGTEAFF | TGTGCCAGCAAATCCGGGACAGGGACTGAAGCTTTCTTT | . | TRBJ1-1 | TRBV7-3 | TRBD1
CASVTGTRVNEQFF | TGTGCCAGCGTAACCGGGACTAGGGTTAATGAGCAGTTCTTC | . | TRBJ2-1 | TRBV28 | TRBD2
CASSETPSYNSPLHF | TGTGCCAGCAGTGAAACACCATCCTATAATTCACCCCTCCACTTT | . | TRBJ1-6 | TRBV6-1 | .
CASRQMNTEAFF | TGTGCCAGTAGACAGATGAACACTGAAGCTTTCTTT | . | TRBJ1-1 | TRBV11-3 | .
CAWRNRVFYGYTF | TGTGCCTGGAGAAACAGGGTATTCTATGGCTACACCTTC | . | TRBJ1-2 | TRBV30 | .
CSTSGYRGTRSNTEAFF | TGCAGCACTTCGGGTTACAGGGGCACTAGGTCGAACACTGAAGCTTTCTTT | . | TRBJ1-1 | TRBV29-1 | TRBD1
CASGRGGTGNTIYF | TGTGCCAGCGGAAGGGGGGGGACTGGAAACACCATATATTTT | . | TRBJ1-3 | TRBV6-5 | .
CSVRLRGWEQYF | TGCAGCGTCCGCCTCAGAGGGTGGGAGCAGTACTTC | . | TRBJ2-7 | TRBV29-1 | .
CASSSLIAEQETQYF | TGTGCCAGCAGCTCCCTGATAGCGGAGCAAGAGACCCAGTACTTC | . | TRBJ2-5 | TRBV3-1/TRBV3-2 | .
CAMNSGTNTGELFF | TGTGCCATGAACAGCGGGACGAACACCGGGGAGCTGTTTTTT | once | TRBJ2-2 | TRBV10-3 | TRBD2
CASSEFQNTGELFF | TGTGCCAGCAGTGAATTCCAGAACACCGGGGAGCTGTTTTTT | . | TRBJ2-2 | TRBV2 | .
CATSASGASSYNEQFF | TGTGCCACCAGTGCCTCAGGGGCGAGCTCCTACAATGAGCAGTTCTTC | once | TRBJ2-1 | TRBV24-1 | .
CATSDLSSVDTQYF | TGTGCCACCAGTGATTTGAGTAGCGTGGATACGCAGTATTTT | . | TRBJ2-3 | TRBV24-1 | .
CASSNRVGLEQYF | TGTGCCAGCAGTAACAGGGTCGGCCTCGAGCAGTACTTC | few | TRBJ2-7 | TRBV27 | .
CASSSLAGSYEQYF | TGTGCCAGCAGCTCCCTAGCGGGATCGTACGAGCAGTACTTC | . | TRBJ2-7 | TRBV11-2 | TRBD2
CASRPSTSSGNTIYF | TGTGCCAGCAGACCCTCCACCAGCTCTGGAAACACCATATATTTT | . | TRBJ1-3 | TRBV6-5 | .
CATSPPRQVKPYEQYF | TGTGCCACATCACCACCCCGACAGGTCAAACCCTACGAGCAGTACTTC | . | TRBJ2-7 | TRBV21-1 | .
CASSSPRDRGEETQYF | TGTGCCAGTAGTTCCCCTCGGGACAGGGGAGAAGAGACCCAGTACTTC | . | TRBJ2-5 | TRBV19 | TRBD1
CASSIMEGNQPQHF | TGTGCCAGTAGTATTATGGAGGGCAATCAGCCCCAGCATTTT | . | TRBJ1-5 | TRBV19 | .
CATLPRDTSEAFF | TGTGCCACCCTACCTCGGGACACCTCTGAAGCTTTCTTT | . | TRBJ1-1 | TRBV27 | .
CASTPGTSGLGGQYF | TGTGCCAGCACCCCCGGGACTAGCGGGCTCGGGGGGCAGTATTTT | few | TRBJ2-3 | TRBV2 | TRBD2
CAWSVVGQIKNQPQHF | TGTGCCTGGAGTGTAGTGGGACAGATAAAGAATCAGCCCCAGCATTTT | . | TRBJ1-5 | TRBV30 | TRBD1
CASSLHGLGGYTF | TGTGCCAGCAGTTTGCACGGACTAGGCGGCTACACCTTC | once | TRBJ1-2 | TRBV5-4 | .
CSASLRDYGYTF | TGCAGTGCTAGTTTGCGGGACTATGGCTACACCTTC | few | TRBJ1-2 | TRBV20-1 | .
CASSLGGQGANRGYGYTF | TGTGCCAGCAGCTTAGGGGGCCAGGGGGCTAATCGGGGCTATGGCTACACCTTC | . | TRBJ1-2 | TRBV7-3 | TRBD1
CAISPSGSETQYF | TGTGCCATCAGTCCTAGCGGGAGCGAGACCCAGTACTTC | . | TRBJ2-5 | TRBV10-3 | TRBD2
CASSLRDRGLPREQFF | TGTGCCAGCTCGCTCCGGGACAGGGGGCTCCCGAGGGAGCAGTTCTTC | . | TRBJ2-1 | TRBV18 | TRBD1
CASTSRSSTDTQYF | TGTGCCAGCACCTCCCGTTCGAGCACAGATACGCAGTATTTT | . | TRBJ2-3 | TRBV6-5 | .
CASKPPGTDYGYTF | TGTGCCAGCAAGCCACCCGGGACAGACTATGGCTACACCTTC | . | TRBJ1-2 | TRBV6-5 | TRBD1
CASSLEGTLNEKLFF | TGTGCCAGCAGTTTGGAGGGGACTCTTAATGAAAAACTGTTTTTT | . | TRBJ1-4 | TRBV28 | .
CATLGQQNTEAFF | TGTGCCACCTTGGGACAGCAGAACACTGAAGCTTTCTTT | . | TRBJ1-1 | TRBV19 | TRBD1
CASSFRGANNYGYTF | TGTGCCAGCAGTTTTCGGGGGGCGAATAACTATGGCTACACCTTC | . | TRBJ1-2 | TRBV28 | .
CASSPRDTDNEKLFF | TGCGCCAGCAGTCCAAGAGACACAGATAATGAAAAACTGTTTTTT | . | TRBJ1-4 | TRBV23-1 | .
CASSRDPTGVNQPQHF | TGTGCCAGTAGCCGGGACCCGACGGGGGTCAATCAGCCCCAGCATTTT | . | TRBJ1-5 | TRBV19 | .
CASSFGQAGNTIYF | TGCGCCAGCAGCTTCGGACAGGCTGGAAACACCATATATTTT | . | TRBJ1-3 | TRBV5-1 | TRBD1
CAISESLARVQDTQYF | TGTGCCATCAGTGAGTCCCTAGCGAGGGTTCAAGATACGCAGTATTTT | . | TRBJ2-3 | TRBV10-3 | .
CASISSGSSYNEQFF | TGCGCCAGCATTTCTAGCGGAAGCTCCTACAATGAGCAGTTCTTC | . | TRBJ2-1 | TRBV5-1 | TRBD2
CASSLWDTGREAFF | TGTGCCAGCAGCCTGTGGGATACAGGACGTGAGGCTTTCTTT | . | TRBJ1-1 | TRBV5-4 | .
CASSSTTGGPYEQYF | TGTGCCAGCAGTTCCACGACAGGGGGTCCCTACGAGCAGTACTTC | once | TRBJ2-7 | TRBV6-5 | TRBD1
CASSPRGSSNTGELFF | TGTGCCAGCAGCCCTCGGGGTAGCTCGAACACCGGGGAGCTGTTTTTT | . | TRBJ2-2 | TRBV7-8 | .
CASSYGTGQTYGYTF | TGTGCCAGCAGTTACGGGACAGGGCAGACCTATGGCTACACCTTC | once | TRBJ1-2 | TRBV6-2/TRBV6-3 | TRBD1